This TCR beta chain originates from a study of cytomegalovirus exposure and HLA in healthy donors. Study-level points and caveats: Cytomegalovirus status, reportedly, was diagnosed with high specificity and sensitivity by the classifier.

This CDR3 spans 14 amino acids. Germline-derived CDR1 and CDR2 are SGHDN and FVKESK. With 4 bases removed from V and 7 bases from J, the gap between germline ends came to 15 bases. The assay was immunoSEQ multiplex PCR, and TCRdb's table has in-frame clones only and misses some. Among about 200,000 clones listed, around 84% were seen once. As regards this clone: Its matching antigen is unknown.

This sequence originates from a woman aged 25 to 39 in good health and CMV-seropositive. Material: PBMCs. V and J are TRBV14 and TRBJ2-3, with D unresolved. The CDR3 spells CASSPQTGPYTQYF. As DNA, the CDR3 is TGTGCCAGCAGCCCTCAAACTGGGCCCTATACGCAGTATTTT.